This entry is about one T cell receptor beta chain. Generated by immunoSEQ multiplex PCR, the TCRdb table keeps only in-frame clones and is missing some. The profile shows approximately 9,500 clones, roughly nine tenths of them singletons. This record belongs to a study of blood T cell dynamics during melanoma immunotherapy. Germline V lookup: CDR1 LNHDA, CDR2 SQIVND (reference sequence). Unmatched junction bases numbered 7, after V lost 7 bases and J lost 1 base. The length of the CDR3 is 16 residues. The time point here: pre-treatment baseline. Here the sequenced sample was blood, taken from a patient treated with checkpoint blockade. The receptor was derived from a human donor with melanoma. The gene calls are TRBV19 and TRBJ2-1; 10 bases map to TRBD2. As DNA, the CDR3 is TGTGCCAGTACTAGCGGGAGTTGGAGGTCCTACAATGAGCAGTTCTTC. Its protein is CASTSGSWRSYNEQFF. Using reference TRBV19 and TRBJ2-1 for the parts outside the CDR3, the full variable domain is DGGITQSPKYLFRKEGQNVTLSCEQNLNHDAMYWYRQDPGQGLRLIYYSQIVNDFQKGDIAEGYSVSREKKESFPLTVTSAQKNPTAFYLCASTSGSWRSYNEQFFGPGTRLTVL.